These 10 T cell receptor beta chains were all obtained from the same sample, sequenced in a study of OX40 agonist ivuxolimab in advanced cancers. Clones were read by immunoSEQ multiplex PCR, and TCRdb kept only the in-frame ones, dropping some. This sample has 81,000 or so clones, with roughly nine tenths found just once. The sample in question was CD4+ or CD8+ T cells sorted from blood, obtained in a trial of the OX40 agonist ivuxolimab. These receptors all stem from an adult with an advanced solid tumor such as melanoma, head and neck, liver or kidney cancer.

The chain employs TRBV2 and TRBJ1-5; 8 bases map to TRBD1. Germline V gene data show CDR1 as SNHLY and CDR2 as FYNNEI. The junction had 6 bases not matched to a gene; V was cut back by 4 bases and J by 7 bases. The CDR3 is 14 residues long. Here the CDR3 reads CASSGDRGLQPQHF. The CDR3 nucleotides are TGTGCCAGCAGTGGAGACAGGGGCCTACAGCCCCAGCATTTT. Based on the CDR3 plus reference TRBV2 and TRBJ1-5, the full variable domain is EPEVTQTPSHQVTQMGQEVILRCVPISNHLYFYWYRQILGQKVEFLVSFYNNEISEKSEIFDDQFSVERPDGSNFTLKIRSTKLEDSAMYFCASSGDRGLQPQHFGDGTRLSIL.

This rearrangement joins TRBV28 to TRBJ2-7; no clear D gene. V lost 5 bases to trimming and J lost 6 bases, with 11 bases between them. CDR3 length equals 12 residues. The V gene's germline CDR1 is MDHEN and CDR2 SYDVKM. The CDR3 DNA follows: TGTGCCAGCAGTATCCGGTTGGGCGAGCAGTACGTC. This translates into CASSIRLGEQYV.

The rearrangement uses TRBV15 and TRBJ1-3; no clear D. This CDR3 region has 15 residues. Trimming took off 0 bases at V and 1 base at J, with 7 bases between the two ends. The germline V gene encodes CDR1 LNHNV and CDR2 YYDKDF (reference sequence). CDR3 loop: CATSRDWSSGNTIYF. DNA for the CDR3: TGTGCCACCAGCAGAGATTGGTCGTCTGGAAACACCATATATTTT.

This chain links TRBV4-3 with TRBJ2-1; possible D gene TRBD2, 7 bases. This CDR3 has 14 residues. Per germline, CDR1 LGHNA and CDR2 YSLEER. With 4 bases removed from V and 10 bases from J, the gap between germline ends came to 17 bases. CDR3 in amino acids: CASSLLGGPGEQFF. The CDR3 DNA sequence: TGCGCCAGCAGCCTTCTCGGGGGGCCGGGAGAGCAGTTCTTC.

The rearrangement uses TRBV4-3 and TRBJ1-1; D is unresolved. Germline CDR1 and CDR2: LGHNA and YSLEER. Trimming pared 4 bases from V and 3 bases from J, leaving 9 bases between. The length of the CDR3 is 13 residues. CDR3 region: CASSPGFDTEAFF. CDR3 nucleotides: TGCGCCAGCAGCCCCGGTTTCGACACTGAAGCTTTCTTT.

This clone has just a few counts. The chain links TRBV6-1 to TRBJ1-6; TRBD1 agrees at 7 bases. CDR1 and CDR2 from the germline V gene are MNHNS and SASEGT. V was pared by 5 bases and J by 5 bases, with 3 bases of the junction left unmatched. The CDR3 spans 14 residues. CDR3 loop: CASSQQGNNSPLHF. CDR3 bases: TGTGCCAGCAGTCAACAGGGGAATAATTCACCCCTCCACTTT.

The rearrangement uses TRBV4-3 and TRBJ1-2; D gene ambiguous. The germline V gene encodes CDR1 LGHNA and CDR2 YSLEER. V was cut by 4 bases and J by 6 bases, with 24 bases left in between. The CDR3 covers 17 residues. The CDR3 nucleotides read TGCGCCAGCAGCCCCTCTGTAGAGGGAGGAATAAGGGATGGCTACACCTTC. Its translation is CASSPSVEGGIRDGYTF.

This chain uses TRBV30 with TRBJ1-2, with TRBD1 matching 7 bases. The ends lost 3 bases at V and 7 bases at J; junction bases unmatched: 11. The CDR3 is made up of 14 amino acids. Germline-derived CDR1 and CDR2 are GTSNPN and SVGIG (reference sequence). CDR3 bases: TGTGCCTGGAGCGACCTCCGGGACAGCCCTGGCTACACCTTC. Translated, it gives CAWSDLRDSPGYTF.

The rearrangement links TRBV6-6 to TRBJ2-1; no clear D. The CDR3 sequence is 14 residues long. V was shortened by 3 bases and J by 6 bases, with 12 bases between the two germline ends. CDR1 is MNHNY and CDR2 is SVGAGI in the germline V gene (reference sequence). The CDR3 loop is CASSYQDGPNEQFF. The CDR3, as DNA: TGTGCCAGCAGTTATCAGGACGGACCCAATGAGCAGTTCTTC.

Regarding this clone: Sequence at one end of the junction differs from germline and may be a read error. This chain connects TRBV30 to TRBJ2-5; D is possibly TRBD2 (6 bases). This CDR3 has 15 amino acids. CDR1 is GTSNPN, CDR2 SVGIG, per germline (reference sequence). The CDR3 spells CVWSVWDSGEGAQYF. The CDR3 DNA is TGTGTCTGGAGTGTCTGGGACTCGGGCGAAGGGGCCCAGTACTTC.